This section outlines one T cell receptor beta chain sequence together with its context. What it binds is not known. Assay used: immunoSEQ multiplex PCR; TCRdb lists only in-frame clones, some missing. The sample has over 80,000 clones; more than 75% are singletons. This entry belongs to a study of OX40 agonist ivuxolimab in advanced cancers. Study background: Participants could have had prior anti-PD-1, anti-PD-L1 or anti-CTLA-4 therapy, and 40% had some. Study results and caveats: Average numbers of expanded clones were greater in CD8+ T cells than in CD4+.

CDR1 and CDR2 (germline): LNHNV, YYDKDF (reference sequence). Trimming shortened V by 7 bases and J by 2 bases, and 11 bases separated the two germline ends. The CDR3 spans 13 residues. This rearrangement joins TRBV15 to TRBJ1-1; a possible D gene is TRBD1 (5 bases). The sequence derives from an adult with an advanced solid tumor such as melanoma, head and neck, liver or kidney cancer. Sequenced here: CD4+ or CD8+ T cells sorted from blood, sampled in a trial of the OX40 agonist ivuxolimab. DNA of the CDR3: TGTGCCACCACAGGGCGACTAAACACTGAAGCTTTCTTT. Protein sequence: CATTGRLNTEAFF.